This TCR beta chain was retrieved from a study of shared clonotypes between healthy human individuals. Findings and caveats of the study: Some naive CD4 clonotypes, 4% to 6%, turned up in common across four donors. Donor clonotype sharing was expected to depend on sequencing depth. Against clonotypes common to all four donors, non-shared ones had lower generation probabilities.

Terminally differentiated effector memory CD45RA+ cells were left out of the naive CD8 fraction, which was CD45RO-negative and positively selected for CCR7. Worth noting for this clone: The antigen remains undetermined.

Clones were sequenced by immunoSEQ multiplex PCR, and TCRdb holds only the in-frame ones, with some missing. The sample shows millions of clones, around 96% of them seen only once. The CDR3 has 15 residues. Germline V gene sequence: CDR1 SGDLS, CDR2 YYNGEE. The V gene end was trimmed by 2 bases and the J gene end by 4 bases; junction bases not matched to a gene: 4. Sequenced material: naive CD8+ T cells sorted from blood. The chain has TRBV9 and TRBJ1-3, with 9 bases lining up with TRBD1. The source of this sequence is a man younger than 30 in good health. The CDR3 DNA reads TGTGCCAGCAGCGTGGGGACAGGGAGGGGAAACACCATATATTTT. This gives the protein CASSVGTGRGNTIYF.